This is a list of T cell receptor beta chains from one sample in a study of CD4 T cells in relation to SARS-CoV-2 and coronaviruses. TCRdb keeps only in-frame clones here, not all; method: immunoSEQ multiplex PCR. This table holds 65,000 or so clones, around 86% found once. Sequencing was carried out using memory CD4+ T cells from PBMCs. Source of these receptors: a human donor in good health. CDR3s include the opening cysteine and the closing phenylalanine or tryptophan. D genes are given only for firm matches. Where a row states a size, it is once, few, many or the class of an expanded clone; other rows omit it.

J,D,length,size,V,DNA,CDR3
TRBJ1-3,.,13,.,TRBV30,TGTGCCTGGAGTACACGCTCCGGGAACACCATATATTTT,CAWSTRSGNTIYF
TRBJ1-2,.,14,once,TRBV18,TGTGCCAGCTCACCCGGGACATCCGACTATGGCTACACCTTC,CASSPGTSDYGYTF
TRBJ1-2,TRBD1,12,.,TRBV24-1,TGTGCCACCAGTGCACAGGGGTATGGCTACACCTTC,CATSAQGYGYTF
TRBJ2-3,TRBD1,14,.,TRBV7-7,TGTGCTAGCAGCCCGGACAGGCGGGCAGATACGCAGTATTTT,CASSPDRRADTQYF
TRBJ1-3,.,11,.,TRBV18,TGTGCCAGCTCACGTGGAAACACCATATATTTT,CASSRGNTIYF
TRBJ1-2,.,13,.,TRBV28,TGTGCCAGCACCCTCGGGACAAAGAAGGGCTACACCTTC,CASTLGTKKGYTF
TRBJ2-2,.,15,.,TRBV5-6,TGTGCCAGCAGCCGAGGGGATTTCGACACCGGGGAGCTGTTTTTT,CASSRGDFDTGELFF
TRBJ1-1,.,11,.,TRBV28,TGTGCCAGCACCTCTCTGGGGGTCGCTTTCTTT,CASTSLGVAFF
TRBJ2-1,TRBD2,18,.,TRBV19,TGTGCCAGTAGTATAGCACCCTTTAGCGGGATCACCTACAATGAGCAGTTCTTC,CASSIAPFSGITYNEQFF
TRBJ2-7,.,15,once,TRBV4-3,TGCGCCAGCAGCCAAGAGAGGGCCTTTTATAACGAGCAGTACTTC,CASSQERAFYNEQYF
TRBJ2-5,.,12,.,TRBV10-1,TGCGCCAGCAGTGAAAACGTGGAGACCCAGTACTTC,CASSENVETQYF
TRBJ1-5,.,16,.,TRBV19,TGTGCCAGTAGAACAACCCACCGCGGGGCCAATCAGCCCCAGCATTTT,CASRTTHRGANQPQHF
TRBJ2-5,TRBD2,15,.,TRBV9,TGTGCCAGCAGCGTGGCGGGAGCGATAGGGGAGACCCAGTACTTC,CASSVAGAIGETQYF
TRBJ1-1,TRBD1,15,.,TRBV7-9,TGTGCCAGCAGCAAAGACAGGGCAGGAAACACTGAAGCTTTCTTT,CASSKDRAGNTEAFF
TRBJ1-5,TRBD1,18,.,TRBV18,TGTGCCAGCTCACCACTGGCCCCTATGACAGGGGGCAGTCAGCCCCAGCATTTT,CASSPLAPMTGGSQPQHF
TRBJ2-1,.,13,.,TRBV5-1,TGCGCCAGCAGCTTGACAGGCTACAATGAGCAGTTCTTC,CASSLTGYNEQFF
TRBJ2-1,.,14,.,TRBV19,TGTGCCAGTAGTGGGGTGACAAGAAACAATGAGCAGTTCTTC,CASSGVTRNNEQFF
TRBJ2-7,TRBD1,14,.,TRBV7-2,TGTGCCAGCAGCGCCGGGACAGGGTCGTGGGAGCAGTACTTC,CASSAGTGSWEQYF
TRBJ2-4,.,11,.,TRBV12-3/TRBV12-4,TGTGCCAGCAGTTCGGTCCGGGGGCAGTACTTC,CASSSVRGQYF
TRBJ2-5,.,14,.,TRBV7-3,TGTGCCAGCAGCTTGGACCCCTTCGCAGAGACCCAGTACTTC,CASSLDPFAETQYF
TRBJ1-6,.,12,once,TRBV12-3/TRBV12-4,TGTGCCAGCAGTTCCCCCCATTCACCCCTCCACTTT,CASSSPHSPLHF
TRBJ2-5,TRBD2,16,.,TRBV5-1,TGCGCCAGCAGCACCGGGACTAGCGGGGGTCAAGAGACCCAGTACTTC,CASSTGTSGGQETQYF
TRBJ2-5,TRBD1,15,.,TRBV5-1,TGCGCCAGCAGGACAGGGGGAGCCCCTCGGGAGACCCAGTACTTC,CASRTGGAPRETQYF
TRBJ2-3,.,14,.,TRBV6-1,TGTGCCAGCAGTGATGTTCTCCTTGGAGATACGCAGTATTTT,CASSDVLLGDTQYF
TRBJ1-1,.,13,.,TRBV30,TGTGCCTGGAGTGCCGGGAGGATCACTGAAGCTTTCTTT,CAWSAGRITEAFF
TRBJ2-2,.,14,.,TRBV2,TGTGCCAGCAGTCAACAGTCGAACACCGGGGAGCTGTTTTTT,CASSQQSNTGELFF
TRBJ2-2,TRBD2,15,.,TRBV5-4,TGTGCCAGCAGCCCCGGACTAGCGGACACCGGGGAGCTGTTTTTT,CASSPGLADTGELFF
TRBJ2-3,.,16,.,TRBV28,TGTGCCAGCAGTTTATCCCCGGGCTGGGGCGCAGATACGCAGTATTTT,CASSLSPGWGADTQYF
TRBJ2-6,TRBD1,18,.,TRBV4-1,TGCGCCAGCAGCCCGAGGAGGGGACAGGCGGCTGGGGCCAACGTCCTGACTTTC,CASSPRRGQAAGANVLTF
TRBJ1-2,TRBD1,16,.,TRBV28,TGTGCCAGCAGTTACCTCCGGGACAGGGGACACTATGGCTACACCTTC,CASSYLRDRGHYGYTF
TRBJ2-3,TRBD2,14,.,TRBV14,TGTGCCAGCAGCTGGGGACTAGCGGGGGAAACGCAGTATTTT,CASSWGLAGETQYF
TRBJ2-5,TRBD1,15,.,TRBV18,TGTGCCAGCTCACCATCGGGACAGGGAAAAGAGACCCAGTACTTC,CASSPSGQGKETQYF
TRBJ1-5,.,15,.,TRBV24-1,TGTGCCACCAGTGATTCCGGACAGCTCCTTCAGCCCCAGCATTTT,CATSDSGQLLQPQHF
TRBJ1-1,.,11,.,TRBV20-1,TGCAGTGCTTTCCGGGACACTGAAGCTTTCTTT,CSAFRDTEAFF
TRBJ1-6,.,17,.,TRBV3-1/TRBV3-2,TGTGCCAGCAGCCCACTCAGCAGGGGCACTTTCAATTCACCCCTCCACTTT,CASSPLSRGTFNSPLHF
TRBJ2-3,TRBD2,16,.,TRBV10-3,TGTGCCATCAGTGAGACTAGCGGGGGGGCCGGGGATACGCAGTATTTT,CAISETSGGAGDTQYF
TRBJ2-3,TRBD2,17,.,TRBV6-2/TRBV6-3,TGTGCCAGCAGCCTGGGCCTAGCGGGGGTAGGTCCAGATACGCAGTATTTT,CASSLGLAGVGPDTQYF
TRBJ2-7,TRBD1,12,.,TRBV6-5,TGTGCCAGCAGTTACCAGACAGGGCTGCAGTACTTC,CASSYQTGLQYF
TRBJ2-5,.,15,.,TRBV9,TGTGCCAGCAGCGTAGGAAACAGACTACAAGAGACCCAGTACTTC,CASSVGNRLQETQYF
TRBJ1-2,.,13,.,TRBV29-1,TGCAGCGTTGAAGTCCTGCAGGGCGATGGCTACACCTTC,CSVEVLQGDGYTF
TRBJ1-1,.,14,.,TRBV7-9,TGTGCCAGCAGCTTAGGGGGTATGAACACTGAAGCTTTCTTT,CASSLGGMNTEAFF